This T cell receptor beta chain is from a study of blood T cell repertoires in COVID-19. About the research overall: The United States, Italy and Spain provided the acute and convalescent COVID-19 samples. The cDNA or gDNA used as material had been derived from T cells, B-cell-depleted T cells, or PBMCs.

Per the original data handling: Reference gene primers were amplified, and this amplification served to estimate nucleated cell counts. Method: immunoSEQ multiplex PCR; TCRdb's copy keeps in-frame clones and lacks some. V and J calls and clone size follow that table, whereas D and trimming were derived from the DNA. The top ten hold roughly 9% of the sample, which has about 140,000 clones, approximately 80% seen once. The sequenced material came from peripheral blood. The sequence came from a woman of 80 years or more in a cohort sampled during active or convalescent COVID-19.

CDR3 DNA: TGTGCCAGCAGCCAAGACCTAGGCCGGTCGGAGACCCAGTACTTC. It yields the protein CASSQDLGRSETQYF. This sequence joins TRBV3-1 (or the pseudogene TRBV3-2) and TRBJ2-5; D is unclear. Germline V gene data show CDR1 as LGHDT and CDR2 as YNNKEL (reference sequence). V was cut by 0 bases and J by 5 bases, with 13 bases left in between. CDR3 length: 15 residues.